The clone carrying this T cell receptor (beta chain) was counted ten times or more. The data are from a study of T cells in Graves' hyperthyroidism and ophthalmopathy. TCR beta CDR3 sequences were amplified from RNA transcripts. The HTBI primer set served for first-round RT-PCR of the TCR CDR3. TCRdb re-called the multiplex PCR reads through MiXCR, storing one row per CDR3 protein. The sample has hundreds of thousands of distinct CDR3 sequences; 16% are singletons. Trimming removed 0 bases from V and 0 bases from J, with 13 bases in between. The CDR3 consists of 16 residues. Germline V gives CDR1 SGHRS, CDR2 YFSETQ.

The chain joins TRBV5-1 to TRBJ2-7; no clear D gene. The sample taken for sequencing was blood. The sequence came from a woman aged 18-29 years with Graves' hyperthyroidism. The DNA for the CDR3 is TGCGCCAGCAGCTTGGCTTCCCGCCCACCCTCCTACGAGCAGTACTTC. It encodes CASSLASRPPSYEQYF.